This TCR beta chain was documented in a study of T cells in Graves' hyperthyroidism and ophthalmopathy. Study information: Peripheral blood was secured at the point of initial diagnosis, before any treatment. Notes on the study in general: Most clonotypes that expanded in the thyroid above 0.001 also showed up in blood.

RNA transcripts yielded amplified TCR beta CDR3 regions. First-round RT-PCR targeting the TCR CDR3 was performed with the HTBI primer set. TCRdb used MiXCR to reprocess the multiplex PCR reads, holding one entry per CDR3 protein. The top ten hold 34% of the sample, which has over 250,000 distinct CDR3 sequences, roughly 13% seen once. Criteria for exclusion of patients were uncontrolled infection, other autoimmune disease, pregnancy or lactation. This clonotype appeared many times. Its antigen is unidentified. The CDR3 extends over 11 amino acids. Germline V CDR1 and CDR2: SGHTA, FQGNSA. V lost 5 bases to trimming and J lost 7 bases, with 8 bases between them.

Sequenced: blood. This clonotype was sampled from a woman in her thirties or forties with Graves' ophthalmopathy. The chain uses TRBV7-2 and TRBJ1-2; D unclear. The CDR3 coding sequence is TGTGCCAGCAGCGAACATCTTGGCTACACCTTC. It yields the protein CASSEHLGYTF.